A single sample gave rise to the 28 T cell receptor beta chains below, sequenced in a study of Graves' ophthalmopathy and Graves' hyperthyroidism. The TCR beta CDR3 regions underwent amplification from RNA transcripts. The first-round RT-PCR employed HTBI primers together with the Qiagen OneStep RT-PCR kit. A multiplex PCR was then performed as the second round. TCRdb independently ran MiXCR on the multiplex PCR reads; one entry per CDR3 protein. Among a few hundred thousand distinct CDR3 sequences listed, approximately 15% were seen once. Sequenced sample: peripheral blood. These receptors were collected from a woman younger than 35 with stable Graves' hyperthyroidism.

The chain has TRBV12-3 or TRBV12-4 and TRBJ1-6; the D is unclear. The germline V and J ends were trimmed by 5 bases and 7 bases, with 12 bases remaining between them. This CDR3 is 14 amino acids long. The CDR3 is CASSPGPMNSPLHF. DNA of the CDR3: TGTGCCAGCAGTCCCGGACCGATGAATTCACCCCTCCACTTT.

This clonotype was counted at least ten times. V is TRBV12-3 or TRBV12-4 and J is TRBJ1-1; D uncertain. Trimming stripped 6 bases from V and 1 base from J, with 9 bases between. CDR3 size: 13 residues. The CDR3 here is CASSPKPNTEAFF. CDR3 sequence (DNA): TGTGCCAGCAGCCCCAAGCCGAACACTGAAGCTTTCTTT.

This clonotype has more than one count but fewer than ten. One base away lies a much larger clone, so this may be a sequencing read error. This chain connects TRBV19 to TRBJ1-5; no reliable D call. CDR3 size: 15 residues. Germline V CDR1 and CDR2: LNHDA, SQIVND (reference sequence). The CDR3 region has the DNA TGTGCCAGTAGTGAGTCAAGAAATAGCAATCAGCCCCGGCATTTT. The encoded protein is CASSESRNSNQPRHF.

With regard to this clonotype: A read error may produce the germline difference seen at one junction end. The chain couples TRBV11-2 to TRBJ2-5; 12 nucleotides align to TRBD2. The CDR3 spans 17 residues. Germline lookup yields CDR1 SGHAT and CDR2 FQNNGV. The CDR3 sequence is CASSSQTSGSWIEAQYF. The DNA for the CDR3 is TGTGCCAGCAGCTCCCAGACTAGCGGGAGTTGGATAGAGGCCCAGTACTTC.

Note on this clonotype: At one boundary the junction diverges from the germline segment, which might be a read error. The chain is built from TRBV6-2 or TRBV6-3 and TRBJ2-2, with TRBD2 as a possible D gene (5 bases). The length of the CDR3 is 15 residues. Germline V CDR1 and CDR2: MNHEY, SVGEGT. The CDR3 region is CASRKDPLNTGERFF. The CDR3 DNA sequence: TGTGCCAGCAGGAAGGACCCTCTGAACACCGGGGAGCGGTTTTTT.

This clonotype occurred many times. This rearrangement joins TRBV6-5 to TRBJ1-2, with a possible D match to TRBD1 (5 bases). Germline CDR1 and CDR2: MNHEY and SVGAGI. This CDR3 region has 15 residues. Trimming shortened V by 0 bases and J by 2 bases, and 10 bases separated the two germline ends. CDR3 region: CASSYSPGLNYGYTF. The CDR3 DNA is TGTGCCAGCAGTTACTCCCCGGGGCTCAACTATGGCTACACCTTC.

The chain carries TRBV5-1 and TRBJ2-7; maybe TRBD2 (5 bases). Germline assignment: CDR1 SGHRS and CDR2 YFSETQ. V gave up 1 base and J gave up 2 bases, with 10 bases separating them. The length of the CDR3 is 14 residues. This CDR3 reads CASSLWGVTYEQYF. CDR3 in DNA: TGCGCCAGCAGCTTGTGGGGAGTTACCTACGAGCAGTACTTC.

This clonotype turned up a few times. J is TRBJ2-7 and V is TRBV5-1, with 10 bases aligning to TRBD2. Per germline, CDR1 SGHRS and CDR2 YFSETQ. CDR3 length: 20 residues. Germline trimming cut 2 bases from V and 6 bases from J; bases unmatched to any gene: 23. The CDR3 spells CASSFRIGTSARAGSGEQYF. DNA for the CDR3: TGCGCCAGCAGCTTTCGCATCGGGACTAGCGCAAGGGCGGGTTCGGGCGAGCAGTACTTC.

This clonotype was observed many times. The rearrangement joins TRBV7-9 to TRBJ1-1; D gene ambiguous. The V end lost 2 bases, the J end lost 0 bases, and 10 bases lay between the germline ends. Germline assignment: CDR1 SEHNR and CDR2 FQNEAQ (reference sequence). The CDR3 totals 15 residues. CDR3 DNA: TGTGCCAGCAGCTTAAATGTAGATCTGAACACTGAAGCTTTCTTT. Protein: CASSLNVDLNTEAFF. Full variable domain (remainder filled in from reference TRBV7-9 and TRBJ1-1): DTGVSQNPRHKITKRGQNVTFRCDPISEHNRLYWYRQTLGQGPEFLTYFQNEAQLEKSRLLSDRFSAERPKGSFSTLEIQRTEQGDSAMYLCASSLNVDLNTEAFFGQGTRLTVV.

V and J are TRBV20-1 and TRBJ2-5; D is unresolved. The CDR3 is 11 amino acids. Germline V gene lookup returns CDR1 DFQATT and CDR2 SNEGSKA (reference sequence). Trimming stripped 4 bases from V and 0 bases from J, with 3 bases between. In DNA, the CDR3 is TGCAGTGCTATGTACCAAGAGACCCAGTACTTC. Its translation is CSAMYQETQYF.

This clonotype was recorded at least ten times. The chain carries TRBV7-2 and TRBJ2-7, with unresolved D. CDR3 length: 14 residues. Trimming stripped 5 bases from V and 1 base from J, with 12 bases between. Germline values: CDR1 SGHTA, CDR2 FQGNSA. CDR3 sequence (DNA): TGTGCCAGCAGCAAAGAGCCCGGGTCCTACGAGCAGTACTTC. This sequence encodes CASSKEPGSYEQYF.

This clonotype was observed many times. The DNA of the CDR3 is TGTGCCAGCGCATATGGGGATCAGCCCCAGCATTTT. Residues: CASAYGDQPQHF. The chain is built from TRBV12-3 or TRBV12-4 and TRBJ1-5; D is unclear. Trimming stripped 8 bases from V and 5 bases from J, with 10 bases between. This CDR3 region has 12 residues.

The chain carries TRBV18 and TRBJ1-1; no reliable D call. The CDR3 length is 14 residues. Germline V gene sequence: CDR1 KGHSH, CDR2 LQKENI. Trimming took 5 bases from V and 2 from J, leaving 12 bases between them. CDR3 amino acids: CASSSGGLNTEAFF. The CDR3 DNA follows: TGTGCCAGCTCATCAGGTGGTTTAAACACTGAAGCTTTCTTT.

This clonotype was counted ten times or more. The chain has TRBV20-1 and TRBJ1-2; D remains unclear. This CDR3 contains 14 residues. CDR1 DFQATT and CDR2 SNEGSKA come from the germline V gene (reference sequence). Trimming pared 1 base from V and 8 bases from J, leaving 17 bases between. CDR3 sequence reads: CSARGELSLQGYTF. In nucleotides, the CDR3 is TGCAGTGCTAGAGGTGAGCTATCCCTTCAGGGCTACACCTTC.

The J gene is TRBJ1-1, the V gene TRBV18; possible D gene TRBD1, 5 bases. CDR3 size: 13 residues. V was cut by 1 base and J by 8 bases, with 11 bases left in between. Germline CDR1 and CDR2: KGHSH and LQKENI. CDR3 sequence (DNA): TGTGCCAGCTCACCACGAGGCAGGGAGGAAGCTTTCTTT. It codes for CASSPRGREEAFF.

In this sample, this clonotype turned up a few times. The chain carries TRBV6-1 and TRBJ1-5; D ambiguous. The CDR3 length is 13 residues. Germline values: CDR1 MNHNS, CDR2 SASEGT. V gave up 3 bases and J gave up 4 bases, with 7 bases separating them. CDR3 nucleotide sequence: TGTGCCAGCAGTGAGGGTAGGAATCAGCCCCAGCATTTT. It yields the protein CASSEGRNQPQHF.

At least ten counts were recorded for this clonotype. The chain carries TRBV5-1 and TRBJ2-2; 8 nucleotides agree with TRBD1. The CDR3 loop spans 16 amino acids. The junction had 10 bases not matched to a gene; V was cut back by 5 bases and J by 4 bases. The germline gives CDR1 SGHRS, CDR2 YFSETQ. The CDR3 bases are TGCGCCAGCAGGGACAGGGAGTCGGCTCGCACCGGGGAGCTGTTTTTT. It encodes CASRDRESARTGELFF.

This clonotype has at least ten counts. Just one base apart from a much larger clone, this may be a read error. The gene calls are TRBV6-1 and TRBJ1-2; TRBD1 is a possible D gene (5 bases). This CDR3 is 13 amino acids long. Germline CDR1 is MNHNS and CDR2 is SASEGT. Trimming stripped 10 bases from V and 2 bases from J, with 14 bases between. CDR3 amino acids: CATPKGMNYGYTF. As DNA, the CDR3 is TGTGCCACCCCCAAGGGGATGAACTATGGCTACACCTTC.

V usage is TRBV5-1 and J usage is TRBJ2-7; TRBD2 agrees at 8 bases. The CDR3 is 18 residues long. Germline CDR1 reads SGHRS; CDR2 reads YFSETQ. The V segment lost 5 bases and the J segment 0 bases; nucleotides outside the gene matches: 16. The CDR3 bases are TGCGCCAGCAGTGTCGCGGGGGGCCACGGCCCGATCTCCTACGAGCAGTACTTC. Protein: CASSVAGGHGPISYEQYF. Full variable domain (remainder filled in from reference TRBV5-1 and TRBJ2-7): KAGVTQTPRYLIKTRGQQVTLSCSPISGHRSVSWYQQTPGQGLQFLFEYFSETQRNKGNFPGRFSGRQFSNSRSEMNVSTLELGDSALYLCASSVAGGHGPISYEQYFGPGTRLTVT.

This clonotype was counted between two and nine times. V usage is TRBV6-1 and J usage is TRBJ2-5; D is unresolved. The germline gives CDR1 MNHNS, CDR2 SASEGT. There are 13 residues in the CDR3. V lost 2 bases and J 5 bases, leaving 9 bases between the germline ends. This CDR3 reads CASSESLVETQYF. The CDR3 bases are TGTGCCAGCAGTGAATCTCTGGTCGAGACCCAGTACTTC.

This clonotype was picked up many times. DNA for the CDR3: TGCAGTGCCCATAAGAAGGCGTACCAAGAGACCCAGTACTTC. Amino acids: CSAHKKAYQETQYF. The rearrangement uses TRBV20-1 and TRBJ2-5, with D uncertain. The V gene's germline CDR1 is DFQATT and CDR2 SNEGSKA (reference sequence). Between the trimmed V and J ends, which lost 6 bases and 0 bases, there was a span of 14 bases. The length of the CDR3 is 14 residues.

As concerns this clonotype: An end of the junction differs from the germline gene, which may be a read error. V and J are TRBV6-2 or TRBV6-3 and TRBJ1-6; TRBD1 matches 8 bases. The germline V gene has CDR1 MNHEY and CDR2 SVGEGT. The CDR3 sequence is 16 residues long. CDR3 nucleotides: TGTGCCAACAGTTACCCCTCCGGACAGGGTATTTCACCCCTCCACTTT. Protein product: CANSYPSGQGISPLHF.

This clonotype was seen many times. CDR3 nucleotide sequence: TGTGCCAGCAGTACGGACGGCGCGGGGGGGCCGAAGTCTTATTACGAGCAGTACTTC. Protein sequence: CASSTDGAGGPKSYYEQYF. This sequence joins TRBV6-4 and TRBJ2-7; 9 bases are a match to TRBD2. Trimming took 5 bases from V and 4 from J; bases not matched to a gene: 21. Looked up from germline, CDR1 is MRHNA and CDR2 is SNTAGT. The CDR3 totals 19 residues.

This clonotype was seen a few times. The rearrangement joins TRBV12-3 or TRBV12-4 to TRBJ1-2, with no clear D. V was trimmed by 6 bases and J by 8 bases, leaving 16 bases between them. The CDR3 runs 13 residues. The CDR3 reads CASRPRTHGGYTF. CDR3 DNA sequence: TGTGCCAGCAGACCCCGGACCCATGGGGGCTACACCTTC.

A note on this clonotype: A clone one base away is much larger, so this may be a read error. The CDR3 coding sequence is TGTGCCAGCAGCTTATCTAACGGGGGGGCCTACGAGCAGTACTTC. It yields the protein CASSLSNGGAYEQYF. The chain uses TRBV7-2 and TRBJ2-7, with 8 nucleotides matching TRBD2. Germline V lookup: CDR1 SGHTA, CDR2 FQGNSA. The CDR3 totals 15 residues. The ends lost 2 bases at V and 2 bases at J; junction bases unmatched: 5.

There are many counts of this clonotype. The V and J genes are TRBV25-1 and TRBJ1-1; the D is unclear. V shed 8 bases and J shed 10 bases, with 11 bases lying between them. The germline V gene has CDR1 MGHDK and CDR2 SYGVNS. There are 10 residues in the CDR3. CDR3 region: CASVGVGAFF. CDR3 in DNA: TGTGCCAGCGTGGGTGTCGGAGCTTTCTTT. Full variable domain (remainder filled in from reference TRBV25-1 and TRBJ1-1): EADIYQTPRYLVIGTGKKITLECSQTMGHDKMYWYQQDPGMELHLIHYSYGVNSTEKGDLSSESTVSRIRTEHFPLTLESARPSHTSQYLCASVGVGAFFGQGTRLTVV.

The chain is built from TRBV13 and TRBJ2-6; no clear D gene. V lost 0 bases and J 0 bases, leaving 12 bases between the germline ends. Germline V gene data show CDR1 as PRHDT and CDR2 as FYEKMQ (reference sequence). The CDR3 runs 18 residues. Here the CDR3 reads CASSLGRLRTSGANVLTF. The DNA for the CDR3 is TGTGCCAGCAGCTTAGGTAGGCTCAGGACCTCTGGGGCCAACGTCCTGACTTTC.

The sample holds a few counts of this clonotype. The V and J genes are TRBV5-1 and TRBJ1-2; 10 bases map to TRBD1. V lost 4 bases and J lost 4; bases outside the gene matches: 7. The CDR3 is 15 amino acids. Germline loops: CDR1 SGHRS, CDR2 YFSETQ. The CDR3 protein is CASSLEGQGTYGYTF. DNA of the CDR3: TGCGCCAGCAGCCTGGAGGGACAGGGGACCTATGGCTACACCTTC.